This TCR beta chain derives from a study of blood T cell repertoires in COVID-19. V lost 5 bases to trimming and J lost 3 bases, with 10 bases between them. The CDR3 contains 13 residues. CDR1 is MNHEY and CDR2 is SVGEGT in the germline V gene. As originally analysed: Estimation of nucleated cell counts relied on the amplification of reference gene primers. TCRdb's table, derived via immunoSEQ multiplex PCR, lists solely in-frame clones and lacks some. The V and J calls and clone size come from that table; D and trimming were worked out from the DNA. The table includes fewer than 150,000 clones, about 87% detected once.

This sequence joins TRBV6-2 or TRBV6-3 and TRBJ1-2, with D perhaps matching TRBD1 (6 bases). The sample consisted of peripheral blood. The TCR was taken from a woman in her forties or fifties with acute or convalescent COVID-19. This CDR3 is CASSLRQDYGYTF. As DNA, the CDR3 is TGTGCCAGCAGTCTACGACAGGACTATGGCTACACCTTC.